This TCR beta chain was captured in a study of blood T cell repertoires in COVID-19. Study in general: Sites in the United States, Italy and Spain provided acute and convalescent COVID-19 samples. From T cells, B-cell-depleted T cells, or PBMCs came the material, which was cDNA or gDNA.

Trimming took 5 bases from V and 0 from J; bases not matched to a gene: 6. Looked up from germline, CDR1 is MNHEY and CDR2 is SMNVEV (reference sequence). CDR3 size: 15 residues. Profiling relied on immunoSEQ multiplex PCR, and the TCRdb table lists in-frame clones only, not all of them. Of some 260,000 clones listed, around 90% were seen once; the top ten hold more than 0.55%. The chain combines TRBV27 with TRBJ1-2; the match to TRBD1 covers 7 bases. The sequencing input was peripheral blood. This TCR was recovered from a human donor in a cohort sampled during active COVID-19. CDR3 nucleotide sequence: TGTGCCAGCAGTCTTCAACAGGGGACTAACTATGGCTACACCTTC. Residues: CASSLQQGTNYGYTF.